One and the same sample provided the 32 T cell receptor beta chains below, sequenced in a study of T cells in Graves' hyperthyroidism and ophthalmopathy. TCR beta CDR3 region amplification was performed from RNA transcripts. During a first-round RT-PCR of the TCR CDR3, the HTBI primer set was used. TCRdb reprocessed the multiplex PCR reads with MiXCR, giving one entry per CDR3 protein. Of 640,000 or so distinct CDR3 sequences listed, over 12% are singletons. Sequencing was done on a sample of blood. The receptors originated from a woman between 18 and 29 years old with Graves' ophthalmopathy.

The CDR3 here is CASSPSTGSLFGYTF. DNA for the CDR3: TGCGCCAGCAGCCCTTCGACAGGGTCTCTTTTCGGCTACACCTTC. The rearrangement uses TRBV5-1 and TRBJ1-2, with 7 bases that match TRBD1. Trimming took 4 bases from V and 8 from J; bases not matched to a gene: 14. CDR3 length: 15 amino acids. CDR1 and CDR2 from the germline V gene are SGHRS and YFSETQ. The full variable domain, completed using reference TRBV5-1 and TRBJ1-2, is KAGVTQTPRYLIKTRGQQVTLSCSPISGHRSVSWYQQTPGQGLQFLFEYFSETQRNKGNFPGRFSGRQFSNSRSEMNVSTLELGDSALYLCASSPSTGSLFGYTFGSGTRLTVV.

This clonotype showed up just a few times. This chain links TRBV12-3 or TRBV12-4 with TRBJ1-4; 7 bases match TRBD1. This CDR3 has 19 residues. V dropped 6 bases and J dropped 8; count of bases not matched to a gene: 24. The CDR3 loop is CASRTKKGAGVGKWEKLFF. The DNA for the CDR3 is TGTGCCAGCAGAACAAAAAAGGGGGCAGGGGTGGGTAAATGGGAAAAACTGTTTTTT.

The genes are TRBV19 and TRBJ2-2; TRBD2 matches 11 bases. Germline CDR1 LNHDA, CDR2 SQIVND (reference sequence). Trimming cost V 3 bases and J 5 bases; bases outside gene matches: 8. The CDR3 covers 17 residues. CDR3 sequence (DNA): TGTGCCAGTAGTATTCACTTTGGGACTAGCGGAACCGGGGAGCTGTTTTTT. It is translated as CASSIHFGTSGTGELFF.

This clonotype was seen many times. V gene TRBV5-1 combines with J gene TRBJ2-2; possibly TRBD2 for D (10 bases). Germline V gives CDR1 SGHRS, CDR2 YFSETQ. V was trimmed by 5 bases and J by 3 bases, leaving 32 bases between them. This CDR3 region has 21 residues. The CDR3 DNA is TGCGCCAGCAGGAACAGGGGGCGTTCGGCTAGCGGGAGCGCTCACACCGGGGAGCTGTTTTTT. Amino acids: CASRNRGRSASGSAHTGELFF.

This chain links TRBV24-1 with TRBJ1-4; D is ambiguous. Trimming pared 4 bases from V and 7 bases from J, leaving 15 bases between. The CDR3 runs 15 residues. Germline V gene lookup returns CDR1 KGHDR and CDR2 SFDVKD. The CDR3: CATSDPRGGSEKLFF. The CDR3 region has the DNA TGTGCCACCAGTGACCCCCGGGGAGGTAGTGAAAAACTGTTTTTT.

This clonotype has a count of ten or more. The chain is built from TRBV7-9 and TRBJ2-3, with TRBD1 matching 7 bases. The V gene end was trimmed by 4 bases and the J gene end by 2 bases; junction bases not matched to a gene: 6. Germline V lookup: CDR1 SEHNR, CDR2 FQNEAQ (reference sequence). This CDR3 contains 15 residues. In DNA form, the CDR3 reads TGTGCCAGCAGCTCCAGGGGGTGGGACACAGATACGCAGTATTTT. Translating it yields CASSSRGWDTDTQYF.

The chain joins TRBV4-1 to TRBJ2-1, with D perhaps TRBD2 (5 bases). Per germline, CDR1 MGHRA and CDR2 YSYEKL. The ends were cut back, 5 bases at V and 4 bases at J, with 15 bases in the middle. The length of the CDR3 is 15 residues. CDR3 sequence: CASSYHSGNYNEQFF. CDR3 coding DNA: TGCGCCAGCAGCTACCATTCCGGGAATTACAATGAGCAGTTCTTC.

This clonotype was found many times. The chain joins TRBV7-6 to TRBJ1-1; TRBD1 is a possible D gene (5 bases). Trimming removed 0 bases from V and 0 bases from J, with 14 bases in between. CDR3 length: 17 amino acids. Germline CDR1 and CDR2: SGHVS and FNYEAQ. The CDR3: CASSLAGRGSLNTEAFF. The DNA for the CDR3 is TGTGCCAGCAGCTTAGCGGGGAGGGGTAGCCTGAACACTGAAGCTTTCTTT.

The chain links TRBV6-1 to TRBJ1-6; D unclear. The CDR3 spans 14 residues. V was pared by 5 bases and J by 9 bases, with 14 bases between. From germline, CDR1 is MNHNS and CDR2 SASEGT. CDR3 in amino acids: CASSHAGRGSPLHF. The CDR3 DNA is TGTGCCAGCAGTCACGCGGGGAGAGGTTCACCCCTCCACTTT.

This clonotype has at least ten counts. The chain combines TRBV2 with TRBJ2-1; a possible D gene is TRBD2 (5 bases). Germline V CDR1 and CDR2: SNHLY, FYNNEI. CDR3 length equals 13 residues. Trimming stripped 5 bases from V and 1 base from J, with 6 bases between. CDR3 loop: CASSTGSYNEQFF. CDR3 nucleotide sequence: TGTGCCAGCAGTACGGGGTCCTACAATGAGCAGTTCTTC.

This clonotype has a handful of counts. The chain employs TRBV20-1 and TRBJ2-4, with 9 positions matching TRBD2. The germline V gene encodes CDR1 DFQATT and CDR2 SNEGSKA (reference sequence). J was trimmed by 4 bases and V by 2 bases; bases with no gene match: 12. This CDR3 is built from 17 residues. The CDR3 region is CSARSFGGREVKNIQYF. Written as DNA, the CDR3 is TGCAGTGCTAGAAGTTTTGGCGGGAGGGAGGTGAAAAACATTCAGTACTTC.

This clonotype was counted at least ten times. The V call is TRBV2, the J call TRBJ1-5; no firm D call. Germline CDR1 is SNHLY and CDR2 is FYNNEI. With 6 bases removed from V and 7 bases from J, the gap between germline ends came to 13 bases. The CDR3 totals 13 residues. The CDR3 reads CASSGDNQQPQHF. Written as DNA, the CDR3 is TGTGCCAGCAGCGGTGACAACCAGCAGCCCCAGCATTTT.

CDR3: CASTPASGSFYEQYF. The CDR3 bases are TGTGCCAGCACCCCGGCGAGCGGGAGTTTTTACGAGCAGTACTTC. This chain joins TRBV7-2 and TRBJ2-7; 8 bases are a match to TRBD2. Germline V lookup: CDR1 SGHTA, CDR2 FQGNSA. The V segment lost 7 bases and the J segment 4 bases; nucleotides outside the gene matches: 12. The CDR3 is made up of 15 amino acids.

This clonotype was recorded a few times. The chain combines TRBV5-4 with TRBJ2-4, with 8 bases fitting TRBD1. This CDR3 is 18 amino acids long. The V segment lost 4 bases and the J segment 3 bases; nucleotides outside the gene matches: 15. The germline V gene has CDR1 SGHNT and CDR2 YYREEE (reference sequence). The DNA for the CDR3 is TGTGCCAGCAGCCTGGGTGAGGGACAGGCCCCCGGCAAAAACATTCAGTACTTC. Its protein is CASSLGEGQAPGKNIQYF.

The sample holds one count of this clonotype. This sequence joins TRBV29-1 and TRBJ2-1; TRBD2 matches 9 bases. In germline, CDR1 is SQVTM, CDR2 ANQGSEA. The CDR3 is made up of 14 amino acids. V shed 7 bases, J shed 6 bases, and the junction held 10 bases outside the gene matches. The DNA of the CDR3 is TGCAGCGCCATAGCGGGAGTTAGGTCCAATGAGCAGTTCTTC. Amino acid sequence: CSAIAGVRSNEQFF.

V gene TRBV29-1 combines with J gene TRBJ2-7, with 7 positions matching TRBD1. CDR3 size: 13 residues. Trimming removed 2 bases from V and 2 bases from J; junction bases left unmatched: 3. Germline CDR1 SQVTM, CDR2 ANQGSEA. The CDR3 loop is CSVETGAPYEQYF. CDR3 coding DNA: TGCAGCGTTGAAACAGGGGCCCCCTACGAGCAGTACTTC.

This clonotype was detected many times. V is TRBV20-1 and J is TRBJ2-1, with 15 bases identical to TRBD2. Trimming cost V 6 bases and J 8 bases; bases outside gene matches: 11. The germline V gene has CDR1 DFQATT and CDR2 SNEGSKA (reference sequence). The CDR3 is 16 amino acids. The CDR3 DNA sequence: TGCAGTGCCCCCTCCCCGGGACTAGCGGGAGGAGATGAGCAGTTCTTC. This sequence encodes CSAPSPGLAGGDEQFF.

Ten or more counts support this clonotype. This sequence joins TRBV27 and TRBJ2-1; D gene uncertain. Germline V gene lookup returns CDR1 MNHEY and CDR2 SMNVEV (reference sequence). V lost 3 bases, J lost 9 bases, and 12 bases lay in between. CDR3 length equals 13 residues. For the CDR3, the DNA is TGTGCCAGCAGTTTTGTGGGCGGCAGTGAGCAGTTCTTC. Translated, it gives CASSFVGGSEQFF.

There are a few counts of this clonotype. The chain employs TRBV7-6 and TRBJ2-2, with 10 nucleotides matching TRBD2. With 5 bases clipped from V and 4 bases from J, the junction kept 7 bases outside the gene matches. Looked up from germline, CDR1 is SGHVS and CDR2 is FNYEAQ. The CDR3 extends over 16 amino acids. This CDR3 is CASSTRTSGGTGELFF. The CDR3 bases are TGTGCCAGCAGCACACGGACTAGCGGAGGCACCGGGGAGCTGTTTTTT.

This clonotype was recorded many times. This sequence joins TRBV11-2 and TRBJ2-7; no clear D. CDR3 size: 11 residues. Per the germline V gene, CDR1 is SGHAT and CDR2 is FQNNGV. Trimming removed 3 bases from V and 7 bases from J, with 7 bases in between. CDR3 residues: CASSFVGEQYF. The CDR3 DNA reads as TGTGCCAGCAGCTTTGTGGGGGAGCAGTACTTC.

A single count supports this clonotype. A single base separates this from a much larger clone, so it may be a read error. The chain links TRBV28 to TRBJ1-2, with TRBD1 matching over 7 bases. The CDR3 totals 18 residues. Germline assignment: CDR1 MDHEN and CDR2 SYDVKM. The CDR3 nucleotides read TGTGTCAGCAGTTTATTGAGGGACAGACTCTTCCGTGGCTATGGCTACACCTTC. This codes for CVSSLLRDRLFRGYGYTF.

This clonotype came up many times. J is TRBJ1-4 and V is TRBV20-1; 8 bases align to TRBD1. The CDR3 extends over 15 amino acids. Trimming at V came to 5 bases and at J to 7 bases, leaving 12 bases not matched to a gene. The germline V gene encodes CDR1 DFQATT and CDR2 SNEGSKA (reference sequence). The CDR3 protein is CSAAGGVQSGEKLFF. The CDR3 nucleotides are TGCAGTGCTGCAGGGGGCGTCCAGTCCGGTGAAAAACTGTTTTTT.

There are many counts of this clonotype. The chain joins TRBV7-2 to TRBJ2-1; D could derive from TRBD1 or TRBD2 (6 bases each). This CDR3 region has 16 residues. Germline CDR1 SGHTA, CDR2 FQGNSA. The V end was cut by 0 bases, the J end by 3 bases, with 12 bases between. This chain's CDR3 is CASSLARDTFYNEQFF. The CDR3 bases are TGTGCCAGCAGCTTAGCGCGGGACACCTTCTACAATGAGCAGTTCTTC.

The CDR3 spells CASSQDPDGGETQYF. The CDR3, as DNA: TGTGCCAGCAGCCAAGATCCCGATGGCGGGGAGACCCAGTACTTC. The chain links TRBV3-1 to TRBJ2-5; D is possibly TRBD2 (5 bases). The germline gives CDR1 LGHDT, CDR2 YNNKEL (reference sequence). The V end was cut by 0 bases, the J end by 5 bases, with 13 bases between. This CDR3 is 15 amino acids long.

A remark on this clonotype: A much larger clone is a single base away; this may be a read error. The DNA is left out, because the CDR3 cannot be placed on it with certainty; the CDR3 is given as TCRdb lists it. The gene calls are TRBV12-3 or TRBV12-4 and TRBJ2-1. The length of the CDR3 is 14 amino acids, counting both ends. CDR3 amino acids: CASTSWGLGNEQLF.

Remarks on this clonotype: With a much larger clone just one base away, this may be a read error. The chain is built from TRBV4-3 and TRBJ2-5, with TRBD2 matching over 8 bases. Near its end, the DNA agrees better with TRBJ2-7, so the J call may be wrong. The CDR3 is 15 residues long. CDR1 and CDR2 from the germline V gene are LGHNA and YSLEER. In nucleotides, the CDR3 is TGCGCCAGCAGCCAAGTCTCTAGCGGGTCCTGCGAGCAGTACTTC. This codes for CASSQVSSGSCEQYF.

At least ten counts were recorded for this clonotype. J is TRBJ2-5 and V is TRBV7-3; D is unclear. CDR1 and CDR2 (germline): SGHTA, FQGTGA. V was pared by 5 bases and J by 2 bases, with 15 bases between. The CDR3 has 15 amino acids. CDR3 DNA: TGTGCCAGCAGCCCTGGACCTTCGCAGCAAGAGACCCAGTACTTC. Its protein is CASSPGPSQQETQYF.

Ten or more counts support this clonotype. The CDR3 here is CASSLKTAGAGELFF. The DNA for the CDR3 is TGTGCCAGCAGTTTAAAGACGGCGGGGGCCGGGGAGCTGTTTTTT. The chain uses TRBV28 and TRBJ2-2, with 7 bases identical to TRBD2. The CDR3 runs to 15 residues. J lost 6 bases, V lost 2 bases, and 6 bases had no gene match. Germline V CDR1 and CDR2: MDHEN, SYDVKM.

The DNA of the CDR3 is TGTGCCAGTAGTATGCAAGGGAGCTCTGGAAACACCATATATTTT. The encoded protein is CASSMQGSSGNTIYF. V usage is TRBV19 and J usage is TRBJ1-3; D unresolved. CDR1 is LNHDA, CDR2 SQIVND, per germline (reference sequence). V gave up 3 bases and J gave up 0 bases, with 9 bases separating them. The CDR3 loop spans 15 amino acids.

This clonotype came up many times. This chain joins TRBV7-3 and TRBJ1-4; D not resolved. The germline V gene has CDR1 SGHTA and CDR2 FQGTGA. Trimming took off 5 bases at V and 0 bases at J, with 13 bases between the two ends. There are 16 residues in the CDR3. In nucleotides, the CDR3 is TGTGCCAGCAGCCTACGGTCAGGTGCAACTAATGAAAAACTGTTTTTT. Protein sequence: CASSLRSGATNEKLFF.

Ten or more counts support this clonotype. The DNA for the CDR3 is TGCAGTGCTCGCCGGACTAGCGGGAGAAGTCCGGGAACAGATACGCAGTATTTT. The encoded protein is CSARRTSGRSPGTDTQYF. The rearrangement joins TRBV20-1 to TRBJ2-3, with 13 bases matching TRBD2. Germline CDR1 and CDR2: DFQATT and SNEGSKA (reference sequence). J gave up 3 bases and V 5 bases, and 14 bases lay outside the gene matches. The CDR3 is 18 amino acids.

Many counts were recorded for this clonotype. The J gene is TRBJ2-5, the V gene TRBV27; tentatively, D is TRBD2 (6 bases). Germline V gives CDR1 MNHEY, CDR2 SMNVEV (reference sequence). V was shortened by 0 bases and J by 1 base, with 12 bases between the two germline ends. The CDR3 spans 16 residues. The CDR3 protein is CASSLSPGTLQETQYF. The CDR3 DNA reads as TGTGCCAGCAGTTTATCTCCCGGGACTCTCCAAGAGACCCAGTACTTC.